These 12 T cell receptor beta chains originate from one sample sequenced in a study of cytomegalovirus exposure and HLA in healthy donors. Primers for the PCR totalled 60 Vbeta and 13 Jbeta. Clones were sequenced by immunoSEQ multiplex PCR, and TCRdb holds only the in-frame ones, with some missing. The sample carries roughly 140,000 clones, more than 75% recorded once. Sequenced material: PBMCs. These receptors were taken from a man between 18 and 29 years old in good health and CMV-seronegative.

This clone was seen a few times. The gene calls are TRBV18 and TRBJ2-5; 10 positions agree with TRBD2. J lost 4 bases, V lost 3 bases, and 11 bases had no gene match. Germline V gene sequence: CDR1 KGHSH, CDR2 LQKENI. The CDR3 covers 17 residues. In DNA form, the CDR3 reads TGTGCCAGCTCACCGCCACTAGCGGGGTACTACAGAGAGACCCAGTACTTC. This gives the protein CASSPPLAGYYRETQYF. The full variable domain, in which reference TRBV18 and TRBJ2-5 provide the parts outside the CDR3, is NAGVMQNPRHLVRRRGQEARLRCSPMKGHSHVYWYRQLPEEGLKFMVYLQKENIIDESGMPKERFSAEFPKEGPSILRIQQVVRGDSAAYFCASSPPLAGYYRETQYFGPGTRLLVL.

This sequence joins TRBV19 and TRBJ2-1; 10 bases align to TRBD2. The CDR3 length is 15 residues. Germline-derived CDR1 and CDR2 are LNHDA and SQIVND (reference sequence). Trimming took 2 bases from V and 4 from J; bases not matched to a gene: 2. CDR3 sequence (DNA): TGTGCCAGTAGTATACAACTAGCGGGGTACAATGAGCAGTTCTTC. This translates into CASSIQLAGYNEQFF.

The chain employs TRBV6-5 and TRBJ1-1; no clear D. This CDR3 contains 12 residues. Germline values: CDR1 MNHEY, CDR2 SVGAGI. Between the trimmed V and J ends, which lost 6 bases and 6 bases, there was a span of 11 bases. For the CDR3, the DNA is TGTGCCAGCAGCTCGATCGGGGCTGAAGCTTTCTTT. This codes for CASSSIGAEAFF.

The rearrangement joins TRBV11-2 to TRBJ2-7; tentatively, D is TRBD1 (6 bases). Germline CDR1 is SGHAT and CDR2 is FQNNGV. Trimming removed 4 bases from V and 4 bases from J, with 17 bases in between. The CDR3 totals 15 residues. CDR3 coding DNA: TGTGCCAGCAGCTCCTCGCGGGTCAGGGGATACGAGCAGTACTTC. Protein: CASSSSRVRGYEQYF.

V is TRBV7-7 and J is TRBJ2-3, with a possible D match to TRBD2 (6 bases). V was pared by 6 bases and J by 1 base, with 17 bases between. The CDR3 is 16 residues long. Germline V gives CDR1 SSHAT, CDR2 FNYEAQ (reference sequence). The CDR3 sequence: CASSLREGGGTDTQYF. CDR3 nucleotides: TGTGCCAGCAGTTTAAGAGAGGGCGGGGGCACAGATACGCAGTATTTT.

This chain joins TRBV28 and TRBJ1-1, with D possibly being TRBD1 (5 bases). CDR1 and CDR2 (germline): MDHEN, SYDVKM. The V end was cut by 3 bases, the J end by 3 bases, with 5 bases between. This CDR3 is 12 amino acids long. CDR3 sequence reads: CASSFRDTEAFF. In DNA, the CDR3 is TGTGCCAGCAGTTTCAGGGACACTGAAGCTTTCTTT. Variable domain in full (rest from reference TRBV28 and TRBJ1-1): DVKVTQSSRYLVKRTGEKVFLECVQDMDHENMFWYRQDPGLGLRLIYFSYDVKMKEKGDIPEGYSVSREKKERFSLILESASTNQTSMYLCASSFRDTEAFFGQGTRLTVV.

DNA for the CDR3: TGTGCCAGCAGTTACTCGACAGGAGAAGCTTTCTTT. Translation gives CASSYSTGEAFF. The chain carries TRBV6-5 and TRBJ1-1, with a tentative D call TRBD1 (6 bases). V shed 0 bases and J shed 8 bases, with 7 bases lying between them. Germline-derived CDR1 and CDR2 are MNHEY and SVGAGI. CDR3 length: 12 amino acids.

The chain carries TRBV30 and TRBJ1-5; D is unresolved. Germline CDR1 GTSNPN, CDR2 SVGIG (reference sequence). The CDR3 extends over 13 amino acids. Trimming cost V 0 bases and J 9 bases, with 12 bases left between them. CDR3 protein: CAWSVNRAGPQHF. The CDR3 DNA is TGTGCCTGGAGTGTGAACCGCGCGGGGCCCCAGCATTTT.

The genes are TRBV29-1 and TRBJ2-5; D perhaps matches TRBD1 (6 bases). This CDR3 comprises 16 residues. The germline V and J ends were trimmed by 8 bases and 4 bases, with 26 bases remaining between them. Germline V gives CDR1 SQVTM, CDR2 ANQGSEA. The CDR3, as DNA: TGCAGCATACAGATCCGACAGGCAGAGGTGGTAGAGACCCAGTACTTC. This gives the protein CSIQIRQAEVVETQYF.

The chain joins TRBV5-1 to TRBJ2-7; TRBD1 matches 7 bases. V shed 1 base and J 4 bases; nucleotides not matched to a gene: 8. In germline, CDR1 is SGHRS, CDR2 YFSETQ. There are 15 residues in the CDR3. CDR3 sequence reads: CASSLSGAGGYEQYF. DNA for the CDR3: TGCGCCAGCAGCTTGTCTGGGGCAGGGGGTTACGAGCAGTACTTC.

The table lists this clone with a count of one. The CDR3 region has the DNA TGTGCCATCAGTGGGGGGGACCCTGTCGGCTATGGCTACACCTTC. As protein: CAISGGDPVGYGYTF. V gene TRBV10-3 combines with J gene TRBJ1-2; perhaps TRBD1 as D (5 bases). The CDR3 contains 15 residues. Trimming removed 4 bases at V and 4 bases at J, with 16 bases between. CDR1 and CDR2 (germline): ENHRY, SYGVKD.

As regards this clone: Other nucleotide sequences from this sample produce the same CDR3. The J gene is TRBJ2-7, the V gene TRBV28; 7 bases line up with TRBD2. Germline loops: CDR1 MDHEN, CDR2 SYDVKM. The CDR3 is 21 amino acids. V lost 3 bases, J lost 1 base, and 24 bases stayed unmatched. As DNA, the CDR3 is TGTGCCAGCAGTTTCCTAATCCGGATAGCGGGTGCATCGTATAGGTCCTACGAGCAGTACTTC. Encoded protein: CASSFLIRIAGASYRSYEQYF.